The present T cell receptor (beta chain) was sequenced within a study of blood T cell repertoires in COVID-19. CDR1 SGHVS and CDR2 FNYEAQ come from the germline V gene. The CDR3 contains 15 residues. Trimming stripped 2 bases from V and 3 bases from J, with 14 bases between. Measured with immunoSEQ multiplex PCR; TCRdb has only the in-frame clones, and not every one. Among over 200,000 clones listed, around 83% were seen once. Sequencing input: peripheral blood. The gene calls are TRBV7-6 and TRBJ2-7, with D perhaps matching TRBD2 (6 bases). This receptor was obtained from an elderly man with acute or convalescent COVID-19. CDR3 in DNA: TGTGCCAGCAGCTTATTGGAGGGCGGGATCTACGAGCAGTACTTC. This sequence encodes CASSLLEGGIYEQYF.